This T cell receptor (beta chain) was retrieved from a study of regulatory T cells in long-lasting Graves disease (dated by TCRdb to about 2021). As for the study more broadly: In the newly diagnosed Graves' disease group, patients had been taking antithyroid drugs for less than 3 months. Patients with persistent Graves' disease were compared with patients with newly diagnosed Graves' disease using TCR sequencing and RNA sequencing of peripheral blood. The study took place in China and was registered as a clinical trial. A total of around 35 samples underwent TCR sequencing: around 13 from persistent and about 20 from newly diagnosed Graves' disease patients. Results and caveats for the whole study, not just this receptor: A larger number of public clonotypes was shared among persistent patients (under 3,000) than among newly diagnosed patients (about 990). Compared with newly diagnosed patients, persistent Graves' disease patients had lower TCR Shannon entropy and fewer highly expanded clones, which suggests clonal expansion. Persistent disease showed preferential use of TRBV28, TRBJ1-2 and TRBJ2-5, whereas newly diagnosed disease favored TRBV20-1 and TRBJ2-1. The authors noted that the small sample size was a limitation that may lower accuracy. Sequencing and analysis were restricted to the TCR beta chain. The study examined only peripheral blood because the primary lesion, thyroid tissue, could not be accessed.

The time point label for this specimen denotes: newly diagnosed GD, antithyroid drugs for less than 3 months. For both TCR sequencing and RNA sequencing, RNA was extracted from PBMCs using TRIzol. Graves' disease was diagnosed according to American Thyroid Association guidelines. Patients for the study were recruited at an endocrinology department in Xi'an, China. From each patient, 7.5 to 10 milliliters of peripheral blood was collected into an EDTA anticoagulant tube. Ficoll Paque Plus density gradient separation was used to isolate PBMCs, and no further T cell sorting was done. An Agilent 2100 Bioanalyzer and agarose gel were used to check RNA quality, and a NanoDrop 2000 was used to measure RNA concentration. At least ten counts were recorded for this clonotype. What antigen it recognizes has not been identified. No much larger clone is present one base from it, and per-base qualities are unavailable.

At the junction V is shortened by 6 bases and J by 7 bases; bases outside the gene matches: 5. CDR1 KGHSH and CDR2 LQKENI were looked up in the germline V gene. The CDR3 starts with the cysteine, ends with the phenylalanine, and has 13 residues. Just the 39-base CDR3 DNA is kept, in frame starting at base 1. The method behind the library was multiplex PCR. The listed sequencing device is Illumina HiSeq 4000. iRepertoire HTBI primers and Arm-PCR amplification of CDR3 regions were used to construct TCR beta libraries. Before sequencing, the PCR products underwent gel purification. As for the original processing: A total of some 65 TRBV and 14 TRBJ segments were identified across samples and were used for gene usage analysis of CDR3 amino acid clonotypes. Filtered high-quality paired reads were merged into contigs using COPE and FqMerger. BLAST was used to align contigs to the IMGT TRBV, TRBD and TRBJ reference genes, and CDR3 was defined following IMGT. Highly expanded clones were defined as clonotypes with a frequency above 0.1%. Shannon entropy served as the measure of repertoire diversity, while the Gini coefficient captured V-J evenness. A clonotype found in more than one individual was treated as public. Through fastp at Q25 and MiXCR, TCRdb rebuilt clones from the public reads, retaining in-frame beta chains. Here each entry gathers all rows of one CDR3 protein and keeps the most common genes and DNA. V and J calls and clone size were set by TCRdb, not the authors. This sample lists a few hundred thousand distinct CDR3 sequences; roughly 20% were detected once. Of the sample, 12% falls within the top ten clones.

The same data also went into a second study, on T cells in Graves' hyperthyroidism and ophthalmopathy. From that second study: Graves' hyperthyroidism was defined as stable when no progression to ophthalmopathy occurred over 18 months of follow-up. The hyperthyroidism patients were between 18 and 65 years old and newly diagnosed, with a disease duration of less than 2 months. Any patient with an uncontrolled infection, another autoimmune disease, pregnancy or lactation was excluded. Diagnoses relied on clinical symptoms, serum thyroxine and TRAb, thyroid ultrasound and orbital computed tomography. The TCR CDR3 was subjected to a first round of RT-PCR using the HTBI primer set and the Qiagen OneStep RT-PCR kit. Blood samples also contained most of the expanded thyroid clonotypes (frequency above 0.001), which suggests that blood repertoires may reflect thyroid immune responses. Ophthalmopathy was separated from stable hyperthyroidism by a 13 V-J signature model, with 87.88% sensitivity and about 81% specificity obtained in cross-validation and 80%/75% obtained in testing. In validation, the model predicted progression to ophthalmopathy with around 71% sensitivity and around 72% specificity, a median of approximately 6.7 months before onset. To identify distinguishing TCR V-J signatures, a discovery cohort of 90 to 100 patients was used, comprising 40 to 45 with Graves' ophthalmopathy and 57 with stable Graves' hyperthyroidism. Prospective prediction of ophthalmopathy was tested in an independent validation cohort of approximately 19 hyperthyroidism patients and 15 to 17 patients who later progressed to ophthalmopathy. The 100 discovery patients were randomly divided into training and test sets at a 7:3 ratio. In addition, the study compared T-cell repertoires in thyroid tissue and in blood from five to seven Graves' hyperthyroidism patients. Once sampling was done, hyperthyroidism patients were given methimazole at a starting dose of 30 mg daily, whereas ophthalmopathy patients were given high-dose intravenous methylprednisolone. Libraries were constructed in a second round of multiplex PCR, after which size selection and purification were carried out. Sequencing of the libraries was done on an Illumina HiSeq2000 using paired-end 100 bp reads. SOAPnuke was used to process the raw data, with reads discarded if the reads contained adapters or uncalled bases, had a mean Phred below 15, or lacked an exact constant-primer or identifier match. High-quality paired reads were merged with COPE v1.2.5, and unique nucleotide sequences were defined as clonotypes. Clonotypes were aligned to IMGT TRBV, TRBD and TRBJ reference segments using MiTCR v1.1. Only V-J combinations with frequency above 0.0001, covering about 99% of repertoires, were analysed. A TCS score was defined as the ratio between F50 (clonal expansion) and ExV (chaos), using BLOSUM62-based TCRdist between CDR3 peptides within each V-J. Welch's t-statistics and random forest reduced some 510 V-J features to 13, which were used in a naive Bayes classifier (R e1071). Sample size was not statistically predetermined, and investigators were not blinded to group allocation. TCR Vbeta CDR3 sequencing of roughly 140 peripheral blood samples (about 45 ophthalmopathy, roughly 74 hyperthyroidism and approximately 17 progressor patients) is reported in the paper.

The origin of this receptor is a woman aged 30 to 39 with Graves disease. Donor details come from another sample of the same person, matched by shared clones. Sequences were derived from peripheral blood mononuclear cells (PBMCs), sampled at new diagnosis, from a patient treated with antithyroid drugs. The rearranged segments are TRBV18 and TRBJ1-5; 8 bases in the middle match TRBD1. The CDR3 region: CASSGQGGQPQHF. The nucleotide sequence is TGTGCCAGCTCCGGACAGGGTGGACAGCCCCAGCATTTT. The entire variable domain, with the stretches around the CDR3 drawn from the reference TRBV18 and TRBJ1-5 proteins, is NAGVMQNPRHLVRRRGQEARLRCSPMKGHSHVYWYRQLPEEGLKFMVYLQKENIIDESGMPKERFSAEFPKEGPSILRIQQVVRGDSAAYFCASSGQGGQPQHFGDGTRLSIL.